Sequencing of this T cell receptor (beta chain) was carried out in a study of CD8+CD57+ T cells in acquired aplastic anemia. Sequencing involved patients with CD8+CD57+ cell expansion previously shown by flow cytometry. CDR1 KGHDR and CDR2 SFDVKD come from the germline V gene. Trimming removed 10 bases at V and 4 bases at J, with 14 bases between. The CDR3 is 13 residues long. TCR beta VDJ combinations and CDR3 sequences were profiled from genomic DNA. MiXCR was run by TCRdb on the reads, yielding one entry per CDR3 protein. The top ten hold more than 40% of the sample, which has 180,000 or so distinct CDR3 sequences, roughly 63% seen once.

This receptor was taken from a human donor with aplastic anemia. The chain combines TRBV24-1 with TRBJ2-3, with a possible D match to TRBD2 (6 bases). Sequenced sample: sorted CD4+, CD8+, or CD8+CD57+ T cells (not recorded which) from PBMCs. Here the CDR3 reads CATNGGRSDTQYF. For the CDR3, the DNA is TGTGCCACGAACGGGGGACGGTCAGATACGCAGTATTTT.